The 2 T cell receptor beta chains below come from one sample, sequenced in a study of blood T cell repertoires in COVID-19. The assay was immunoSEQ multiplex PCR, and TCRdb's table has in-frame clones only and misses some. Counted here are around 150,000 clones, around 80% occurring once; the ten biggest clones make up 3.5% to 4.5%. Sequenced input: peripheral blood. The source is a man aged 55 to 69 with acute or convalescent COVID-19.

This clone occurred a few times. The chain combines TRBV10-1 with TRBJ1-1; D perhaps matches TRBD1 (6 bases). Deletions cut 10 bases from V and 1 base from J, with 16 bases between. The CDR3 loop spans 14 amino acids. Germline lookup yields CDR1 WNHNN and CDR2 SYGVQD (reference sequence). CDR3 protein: CAIGGRGGNTEAFF. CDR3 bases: TGCGCCATCGGTGGGAGGGGGGGGAACACTGAAGCTTTCTTT.

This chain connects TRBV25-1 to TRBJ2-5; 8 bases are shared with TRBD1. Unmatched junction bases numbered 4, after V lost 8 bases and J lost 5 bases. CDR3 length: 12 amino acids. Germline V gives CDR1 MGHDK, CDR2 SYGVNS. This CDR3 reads CASGGQVETQYF. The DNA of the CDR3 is TGTGCCAGCGGGGGACAGGTGGAGACCCAGTACTTC.